This T cell receptor beta chain emerged from a study of cytomegalovirus exposure and HLA in healthy donors. Study-level points and caveats: A few CMV-associated chains proved CMV antigen-specific in vitro. Among TCR sequences, most were rare, though some public TCRs appeared in many donors.

As regards this clone: Its specificity is not known.

Only in-frame clones appear in the TCRdb table, and some are missing; sequencing was by immunoSEQ multiplex PCR. The sample lists 45,000 to 70,000 clones, 90% occurring once. The donors were part of the validation cohort, which consisted of over a hundred subjects and was separate from the first cohort of several hundred subjects. The CDR3 runs to 13 residues. V lost 6 bases and J 3 bases, leaving 12 bases between the germline ends. In germline, CDR1 is MRHNA, CDR2 SNTAGT. V is TRBV6-4 and J is TRBJ2-7; D remains unclear. Sequencing used PBMCs. This clonotype was obtained from a man in his late teens or twenties in good health and CMV-seronegative. CDR3 region: CASRTSGVYEQYF. In DNA, the CDR3 is TGTGCCAGCAGGACCTCGGGTGTCTACGAGCAGTACTTC.